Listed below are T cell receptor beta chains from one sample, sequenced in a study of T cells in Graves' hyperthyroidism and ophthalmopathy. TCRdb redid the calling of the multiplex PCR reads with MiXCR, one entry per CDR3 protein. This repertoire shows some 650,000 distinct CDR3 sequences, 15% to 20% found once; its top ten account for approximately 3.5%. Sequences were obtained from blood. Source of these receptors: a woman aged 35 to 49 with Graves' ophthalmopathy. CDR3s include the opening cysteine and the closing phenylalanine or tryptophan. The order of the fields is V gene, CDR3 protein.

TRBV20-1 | CSARQRVGVREQYF
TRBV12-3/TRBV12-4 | CASRADTNTEAFF
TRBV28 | CASSFSSDRVHEQYF
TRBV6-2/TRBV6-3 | CASSFGGTGGQPQHF
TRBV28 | CASSPGGASGRVETQYF
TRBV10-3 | CAISESWQGDNYGYTF
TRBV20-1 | CSAKDFSAGGSYNEQFF
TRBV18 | CASSPGLAGIYEQYF
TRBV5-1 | CASSLPGQSTDTQYF
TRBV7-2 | CASSPYEDTQYF
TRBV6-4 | CASSDGENTEAFF
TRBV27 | CASSDIMDRTEAFF
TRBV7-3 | CASSPGLARGQETQYF
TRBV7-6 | CASSPRLTGYAEKLFF
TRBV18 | CASSPTGQGRGQPQHF
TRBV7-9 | CASSLTGQVSYNEQFF
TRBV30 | CAWNRWGDGGYTF
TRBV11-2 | CASCSGVLPGELFF
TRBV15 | CATSRDQFVAGAPNEQFF
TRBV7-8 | CASSLLAATDYNEQFF